This TCR beta chain was identified in a study of cytomegalovirus exposure and HLA in healthy donors. Overall study findings and caveats: Later genetic work tied a missense DCLRE1C variant to beta-chain V and J trimming. For most TCR beta V segments, an earlier analysis put the productive rate at about 90% or about 30% of the time.

Primers included in the PCR were 60 Vbeta and 13 Jbeta primers. The data were produced by immunoSEQ multiplex PCR, yet TCRdb's version contains in-frame clones alone and is incomplete. The sample has 95,000 to 100,000 clones, approximately 74% seen once. A note on this clone: Antigen unknown.

The germline CDR1 and CDR2 sequences are SGHVS and FQNEAQ. CDR3 length equals 14 residues. V gave up 5 bases and J gave up 0 bases, with 8 bases separating them. The clonotype was recovered from a male donor in good health and CMV-seronegative. The source material was PBMCs. The chain couples TRBV7-8 to TRBJ2-1; a possible D gene is TRBD2 (5 bases). The CDR3 DNA reads as TGTGCCAGCAGCCATCGGGGCTCCTACAATGAGCAGTTCTTC. Its protein product is CASSHRGSYNEQFF.